What follows is one T cell receptor beta chain and its context. What it recognizes is unknown. The germline gives CDR1 KGHSH, CDR2 LQKENI. CDR3 length: 15 amino acids. Trimming took off 5 bases at V and 0 bases at J, with 11 bases between the two ends. This specimen comes from a study of Graves' ophthalmopathy and Graves' hyperthyroidism. Participants with hyperthyroidism, aged 18 to 65, were newly diagnosed with under 2 months' duration. Whole-study findings and limits: Ophthalmopathy cases were distinguished from stable hyperthyroidism by a 13-signature model, reaching 85% to 90% sensitivity and roughly 81% specificity.

Amplified material comprised TCR beta CDR3 regions derived from RNA transcripts. After a first-round RT-PCR with HTBI primers, a second-round multiplex PCR was run. Using its own MiXCR run on the multiplex PCR reads, TCRdb lists one record per CDR3 protein. In the table there are roughly 400,000 distinct CDR3 sequences, roughly 15% of which are singletons. Sequencing was done on a sample of peripheral blood. This clonotype was obtained from an adult woman with stable Graves' hyperthyroidism. V and J are TRBV18 and TRBJ1-5, with TRBD1 as a possible D gene (5 bases). DNA of the CDR3: TGTGCCAGCTCAACACGGGACGTTAGCAATCAGCCCCAGCATTTT. Its protein is CASSTRDVSNQPQHF.